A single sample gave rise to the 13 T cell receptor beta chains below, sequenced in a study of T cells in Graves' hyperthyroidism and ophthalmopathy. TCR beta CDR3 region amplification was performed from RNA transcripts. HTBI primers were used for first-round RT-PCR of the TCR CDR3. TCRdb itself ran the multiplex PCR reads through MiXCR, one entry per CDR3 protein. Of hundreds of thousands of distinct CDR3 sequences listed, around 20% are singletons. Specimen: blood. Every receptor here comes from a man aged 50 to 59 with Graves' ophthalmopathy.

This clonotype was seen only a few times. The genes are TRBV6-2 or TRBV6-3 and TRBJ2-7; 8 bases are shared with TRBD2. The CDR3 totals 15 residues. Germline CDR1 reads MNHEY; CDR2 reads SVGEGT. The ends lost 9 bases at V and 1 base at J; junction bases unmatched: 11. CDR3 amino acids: CASRFLAGFSYEQYF. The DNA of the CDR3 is TGTGCCAGTAGATTCTTAGCGGGATTTTCCTACGAGCAGTACTTC.

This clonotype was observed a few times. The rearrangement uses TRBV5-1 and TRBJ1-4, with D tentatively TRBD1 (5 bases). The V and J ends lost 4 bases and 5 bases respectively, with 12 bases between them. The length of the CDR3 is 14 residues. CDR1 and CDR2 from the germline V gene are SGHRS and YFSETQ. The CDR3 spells CASSVRDHNEKLFF. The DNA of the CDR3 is TGCGCCAGCAGCGTTCGGGACCACAATGAAAAACTGTTTTTT.

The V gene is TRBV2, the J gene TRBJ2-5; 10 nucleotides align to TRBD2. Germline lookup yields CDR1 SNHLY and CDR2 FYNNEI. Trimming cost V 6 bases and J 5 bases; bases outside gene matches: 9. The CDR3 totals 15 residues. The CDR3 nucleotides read TGTGCCAGCAGAGAGCGGGAGGGCCGAGGGGAGACCCAGTACTTC. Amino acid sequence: CASREREGRGETQYF.

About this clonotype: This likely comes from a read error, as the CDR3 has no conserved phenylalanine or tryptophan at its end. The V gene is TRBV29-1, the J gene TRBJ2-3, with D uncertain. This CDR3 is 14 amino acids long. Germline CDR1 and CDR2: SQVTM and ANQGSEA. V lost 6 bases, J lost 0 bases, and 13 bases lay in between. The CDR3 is CSVALTISTDTQYC. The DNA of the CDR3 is TGCAGCGTGGCCCTTACGATAAGCACAGATACGCAGTATTGT.

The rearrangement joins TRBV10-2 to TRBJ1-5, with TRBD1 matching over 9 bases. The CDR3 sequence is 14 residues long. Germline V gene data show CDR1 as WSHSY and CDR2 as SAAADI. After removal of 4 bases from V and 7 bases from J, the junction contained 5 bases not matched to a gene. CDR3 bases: TGCGCCAGCAGTGGTGGACAGGGGTTCCAGCCCCAGCATTTT. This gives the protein CASSGGQGFQPQHF.

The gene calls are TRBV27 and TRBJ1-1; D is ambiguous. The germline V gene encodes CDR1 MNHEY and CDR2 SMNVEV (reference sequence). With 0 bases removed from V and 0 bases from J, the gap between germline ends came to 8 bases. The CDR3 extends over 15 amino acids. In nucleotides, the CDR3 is TGTGCCAGCAGTTTATCAGCCCTTCTGAACACTGAAGCTTTCTTT. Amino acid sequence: CASSLSALLNTEAFF.

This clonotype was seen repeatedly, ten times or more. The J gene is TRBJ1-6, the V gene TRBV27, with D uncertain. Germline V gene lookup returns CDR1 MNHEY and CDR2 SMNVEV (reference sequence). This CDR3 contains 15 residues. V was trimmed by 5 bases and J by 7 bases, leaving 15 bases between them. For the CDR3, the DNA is TGTGCCAGCAGTCCGACCCGGGATCACAATTCACCCCTCCACTTT. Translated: CASSPTRDHNSPLHF.

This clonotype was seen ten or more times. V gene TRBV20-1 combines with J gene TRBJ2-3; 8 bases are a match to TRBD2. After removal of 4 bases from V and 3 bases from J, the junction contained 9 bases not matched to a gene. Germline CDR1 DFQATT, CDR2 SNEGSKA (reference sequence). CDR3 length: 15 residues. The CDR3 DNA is TGCAGTGCTAAATCCCCACGCGGGAGGACAGATACGCAGTATTTT. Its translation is CSAKSPRGRTDTQYF.

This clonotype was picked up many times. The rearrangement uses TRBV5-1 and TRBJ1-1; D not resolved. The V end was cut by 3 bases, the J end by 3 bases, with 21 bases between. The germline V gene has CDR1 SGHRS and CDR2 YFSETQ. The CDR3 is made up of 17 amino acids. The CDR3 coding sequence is TGCGCCAGCAGCTATAGCTCCCCGGGAAGCAGCCACACTGAAGCTTTCTTT. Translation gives CASSYSSPGSSHTEAFF.

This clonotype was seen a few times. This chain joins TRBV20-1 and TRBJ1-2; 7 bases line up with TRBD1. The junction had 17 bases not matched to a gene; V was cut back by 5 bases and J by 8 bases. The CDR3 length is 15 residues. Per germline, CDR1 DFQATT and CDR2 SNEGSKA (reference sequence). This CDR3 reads CSAWDSRGVPYGYTF. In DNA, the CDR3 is TGCAGTGCTTGGGACAGTAGGGGAGTCCCGTACGGCTACACCTTC.

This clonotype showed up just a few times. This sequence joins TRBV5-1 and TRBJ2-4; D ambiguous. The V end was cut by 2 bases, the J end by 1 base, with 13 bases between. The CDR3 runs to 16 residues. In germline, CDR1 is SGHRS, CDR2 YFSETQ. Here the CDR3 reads CASSFEALEAKNIQYF. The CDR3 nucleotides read TGCGCCAGCAGCTTTGAAGCGCTTGAGGCCAAAAACATTCAGTACTTC. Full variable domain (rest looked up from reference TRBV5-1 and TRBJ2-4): KAGVTQTPRYLIKTRGQQVTLSCSPISGHRSVSWYQQTPGQGLQFLFEYFSETQRNKGNFPGRFSGRQFSNSRSEMNVSTLELGDSALYLCASSFEALEAKNIQYFGAGTRLSVL.

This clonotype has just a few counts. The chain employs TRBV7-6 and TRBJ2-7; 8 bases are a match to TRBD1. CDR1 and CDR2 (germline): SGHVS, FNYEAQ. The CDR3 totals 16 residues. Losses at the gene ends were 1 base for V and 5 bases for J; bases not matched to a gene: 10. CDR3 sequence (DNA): TGTGCCAGCAGCTTAGAGTGGTCAGGGGGCCGGGACGAGCAGTACTTC. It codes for CASSLEWSGGRDEQYF. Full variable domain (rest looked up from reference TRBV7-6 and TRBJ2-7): GAGVSQSPRYKVTKRGQDVALRCDPISGHVSLYWYRQALGQGPEFLTYFNYEAQQDKSGLPNDRFSAERPEGSISTLTIQRTEQRDSAMYRCASSLEWSGGRDEQYFGPGTRLTVT.

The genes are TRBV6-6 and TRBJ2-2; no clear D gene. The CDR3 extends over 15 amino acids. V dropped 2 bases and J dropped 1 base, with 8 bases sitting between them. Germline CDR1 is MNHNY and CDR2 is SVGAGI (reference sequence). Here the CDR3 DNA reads TGTGCCAGCAGTTACGGCCCAGGGAACACCGGGGAGCTGTTTTTT. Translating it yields CASSYGPGNTGELFF.